Included here is one TCR beta chain sequence, with context. The data originate from a study of T cell responses to AZD1222 COVID-19 vaccine. V lost 6 bases and J 4 bases, leaving 9 bases between the germline ends. This CDR3 has 12 residues. Germline lookup yields CDR1 MDHEN and CDR2 SYDVKM. Data came from immunoSEQ multiplex PCR; TCRdb stores just in-frame clones and leaves some out. The sample includes about 190,000 clones, around 87% of them seen just once. Sequenced material: peripheral blood, taken on day 0 of MenACWY control vaccination. The source is an adult in good health. V and J are TRBV28 and TRBJ2-5, with D tentatively TRBD1 (5 bases). CDR3 protein: CASSRDRETQYF. The CDR3 DNA follows: TGTGCCAGCAGCCGCGACAGAGAGACCCAGTACTTC. Together with reference TRBV28 and TRBJ2-5, the CDR3 gives the full variable domain: DVKVTQSSRYLVKRTGEKVFLECVQDMDHENMFWYRQDPGLGLRLIYFSYDVKMKEKGDIPEGYSVSREKKERFSLILESASTNQTSMYLCASSRDRETQYFGPGTRLLVL.